A single sample is the source of the 25 T cell receptor beta chains below, sequenced in a study of cytomegalovirus exposure and HLA in healthy donors. Clones were sequenced by immunoSEQ multiplex PCR, and TCRdb holds only the in-frame ones, with some missing. The repertoire consists of more than 250,000 clones, with about nine tenths occurring once and the leading ten covering 0.84%. Sequences were obtained from PBMCs. The receptors stem from a woman between 18 and 30 years old in good health and CMV-seronegative.

V is TRBV10-3 and J is TRBJ2-7; TRBD1 is a possible D gene (6 bases). The V end was cut by 6 bases, the J end by 3 bases, with 12 bases between. Germline V CDR1 and CDR2: ENHRY, SYGVKD. The CDR3 has 13 amino acids. The chain's CDR3 is CAIRRGQSYEQYF. In nucleotides, the CDR3 is TGTGCCATCAGAAGAGGACAGAGCTACGAGCAGTACTTC.

The V and J genes are TRBV19 and TRBJ2-7, with a tentative D call TRBD2 (5 bases). V was pared by 8 bases and J by 3 bases, with 14 bases between. CDR1 and CDR2 (germline): LNHDA, SQIVND (reference sequence). The CDR3 has 13 residues. CDR3 coding DNA: TGTGCCAGTTCCAAGACGGGGTACTACGAGCAGTACTTC. Its translation: CASSKTGYYEQYF.

This clone was observed a single time. The chain joins TRBV7-2 to TRBJ2-7; 7 bases match TRBD2. The junction had 4 bases not matched to a gene; V was cut back by 5 bases and J by 0 bases. There are 14 residues in the CDR3. Germline V gene data show CDR1 as SGHTA and CDR2 as FQGNSA. The CDR3 loop reads CASSHGGSSYEQYF. Here the CDR3 DNA reads TGTGCCAGCAGCCACGGGGGGAGCTCCTACGAGCAGTACTTC.

V gene TRBV28 combines with J gene TRBJ2-1, with 8 bases fitting TRBD2. J lost 8 bases, V lost 6 bases, and 21 bases had no gene match. The CDR3 totals 18 residues. Germline CDR1 and CDR2: MDHEN and SYDVKM. CDR3: CASSSAPGGARRSYEQFF. The CDR3 DNA follows: TGTGCCAGCAGCTCCGCACCGGGGGGGGCTAGGCGGTCATATGAGCAGTTCTTC.

The rearrangement uses TRBV4-3 and TRBJ1-2, with D perhaps matching TRBD1 (5 bases). The CDR3 loop spans 12 amino acids. Germline assignment: CDR1 LGHNA and CDR2 YSLEER. Trimming left V 4 bases short and J 7 bases short, with 10 bases between. CDR3 DNA sequence: TGCGCCAGCAGCCGAGGGGAGGTTGGCTACACCTTC. This translates into CASSRGEVGYTF.

This clone has just one count. The chain couples TRBV28 to TRBJ2-1; 7 positions agree with TRBD2. CDR3 size: 12 residues. Trimming cost V 3 bases and J 15 bases; bases outside gene matches: 8. Germline-derived CDR1 and CDR2 are MDHEN and SYDVKM. The CDR3 DNA reads as TGTGCCAGCAGTTTTGTTGCGGGAGAACGGTTCTTC. Its protein is CASSFVAGERFF.

The count of this clone is one. The chain carries TRBV28 and TRBJ1-1, with a tentative D call TRBD1 (5 bases). Trimming pared 10 bases from V and 2 bases from J, leaving 11 bases between. Per germline, CDR1 MDHEN and CDR2 SYDVKM. This CDR3 has 12 residues. The CDR3 loop reads CATWGVNTEAFF. CDR3 nucleotide sequence: TGTGCCACCTGGGGGGTTAACACTGAAGCTTTCTTT.

This chain uses TRBV19 with TRBJ1-2, with a weak D call TRBD1 (6 bases). Germline assignment: CDR1 LNHDA and CDR2 SQIVND (reference sequence). The CDR3 sequence is 15 residues long. With 6 bases removed from V and 4 bases from J, the gap between germline ends came to 18 bases. The CDR3 DNA reads as TGTGCCAGTAGCGCCGAGGGGGGGAGTTTCTATGGCTACACCTTC. Translation: CASSAEGGSFYGYTF.

The V and J genes are TRBV7-3 and TRBJ2-1; 8 nucleotides match TRBD1. There are 13 residues in the CDR3. Per the germline V gene, CDR1 is SGHTA and CDR2 is FQGTGA. The ends lost 4 bases at V and 6 bases at J; junction bases unmatched: 2. CDR3 region: CASSWDRTNEQFF. CDR3 coding DNA: TGTGCCAGCAGCTGGGACAGGACCAATGAGCAGTTCTTC. The variable domain in full, completed from reference TRBV7-3 and TRBJ2-1, reads GAGVSQTPSNKVTEKGKYVELRCDPISGHTALYWYRQSLGQGPEFLIYFQGTGAADDSGLPNDRFFAVRPEGSVSTLKIQRTERGDSAVYLCASSWDRTNEQFFGPGTRLTVL.

The chain uses TRBV5-1 and TRBJ2-7; D is perhaps TRBD1 (6 bases). Trimming stripped 4 bases from V and 2 bases from J, with 16 bases between. The germline V gene has CDR1 SGHRS and CDR2 YFSETQ. The CDR3 sequence is 15 residues long. The DNA of the CDR3 is TGCGCCAGCAGCCTCTCCGGGACAACGACCTACGAGCAGTACTTC. Translated: CASSLSGTTTYEQYF.

The sample holds a few counts of this clone. The chain links TRBV4-1 to TRBJ1-5; no definite D call. CDR1 and CDR2 (germline): MGHRA, YSYEKL. The CDR3 runs 16 residues. Trimming took 0 bases from V and 9 from J, leaving 18 bases between them. The CDR3 DNA is TGCGCCAGCAGCCAAGATTGGGCGGCCGGCGGGGTGCCCCAGCATTTT. Its translation: CASSQDWAAGGVPQHF.

The chain links TRBV10-3 to TRBJ2-2; possibly TRBD1 for D (6 bases). Germline assignment: CDR1 ENHRY and CDR2 SYGVKD. Trimming removed 6 bases from V and 0 bases from J, with 11 bases in between. The CDR3 runs to 15 residues. This CDR3 is CAISRDTTNTGELFF. Here the CDR3 DNA reads TGTGCCATCAGCAGGGACACCACGAACACCGGGGAGCTGTTTTTT.

The V call is TRBV9, the J call TRBJ2-1, with TRBD2 matching 11 bases. The CDR3 has 16 amino acids. CDR1 is SGDLS and CDR2 is YYNGEE in the germline V gene. V lost 4 bases to trimming and J lost 4 bases; unmatched junction nucleotides: 7. CDR3 sequence: CASSLVGLAAYNEQFF. The CDR3 bases are TGTGCCAGCAGCCTAGTGGGACTAGCGGCTTACAATGAGCAGTTCTTC.

The genes are TRBV7-2 and TRBJ1-1, with D unresolved. Germline values: CDR1 SGHTA, CDR2 FQGNSA. The CDR3 sequence is 12 residues long. Trimming removed 11 bases at V and 1 base at J, with 11 bases between. The CDR3 nucleotides are TGTGCCGTCAGGAGGGCGAACACTGAAGCTTTCTTT. The encoded protein is CAVRRANTEAFF.

The rearrangement uses TRBV2 and TRBJ1-5; TRBD1 agrees at 10 bases. V was pared by 3 bases and J by 6 bases, with 8 bases of the junction left unmatched. Germline CDR1 is SNHLY and CDR2 is FYNNEI. The CDR3 length is 16 residues. CDR3 region: CASSEVDRGFGQPQHF. Here the CDR3 DNA reads TGTGCCAGCAGTGAGGTGGACAGGGGGTTTGGTCAGCCCCAGCATTTT.

This clone was found a few times. CDR3 protein: CASSLDRGQGQPQHF. CDR3 nucleotide sequence: TGTGCCAGCAGCTTGGACAGGGGTCAAGGACAGCCCCAGCATTTT. The V call is TRBV7-2, the J call TRBJ1-5, with 9 bases aligning to TRBD1. The CDR3 runs to 15 residues. CDR1 is SGHTA, CDR2 FQGNSA, per germline. The V gene end was trimmed by 3 bases and the J gene end by 7 bases; junction bases not matched to a gene: 7.

The rearrangement uses TRBV4-2 and TRBJ1-4; 7 bases align to TRBD1. Germline V gene sequence: CDR1 LGHNA, CDR2 YNFKEQ. V lost 4 bases, J lost 4 bases, and 6 bases stayed unmatched. CDR3 length: 15 residues. The CDR3 loop reads CASSPWTGYNEKLFF. Here the CDR3 DNA reads TGTGCCAGCAGCCCGTGGACAGGCTATAATGAAAAACTGTTTTTT.

Only one count was recorded for this clone. V is TRBV28 and J is TRBJ2-1; 10 nucleotides align to TRBD1. The CDR3 runs 15 residues. Germline CDR1 MDHEN, CDR2 SYDVKM. The V and J ends lost 5 bases and 8 bases, in that order; junction bases with no gene match: 9. The CDR3 nucleotides are TGTGCCAGCAGTCCGGGGGGACAGGGGTATCATGAGCAGTTCTTC. Translated, it gives CASSPGGQGYHEQFF.

CDR3 sequence (DNA): TGTGCCAGCAGTCCCAGGACAGCCTACGAGCAGTACTTC. It encodes CASSPRTAYEQYF. V gene TRBV6-1 combines with J gene TRBJ2-7; weak D call: TRBD1 (6 bases). The CDR3 contains 13 residues. Germline loops: CDR1 MNHNS, CDR2 SASEGT. V shed 5 bases and J shed 2 bases, with 10 bases lying between them.

J is TRBJ2-2 and V is TRBV27; the D gene is possibly TRBD1 (5 bases). The ends were cut back, 7 bases at V and 4 bases at J, with 19 bases in the middle. CDR3 length: 16 amino acids. The germline CDR1 and CDR2 sequences are MNHEY and SMNVEV (reference sequence). The CDR3 sequence: CASTLGPDTLTGELFF. The CDR3, as DNA: TGTGCCAGCACCCTCGGGCCGGACACCCTCACCGGGGAGCTGTTTTTT.

This chain connects TRBV11-2 to TRBJ2-7; D is unclear. Germline V gene sequence: CDR1 SGHAT, CDR2 FQNNGV. Trimming pared 5 bases from V and 4 bases from J, leaving 9 bases between. The CDR3 spans 12 residues. The CDR3 nucleotides are TGTGCCAGCAGCCCGCAGGTTTACGAGCAGTACTTC. Translated: CASSPQVYEQYF.

CDR3 sequence reads: CASSPWTSSGELFF. CDR3 in DNA: TGCGCCAGCAGCCCATGGACTAGCTCCGGGGAGCTGTTTTTT. The chain couples TRBV4-3 to TRBJ2-2, with 8 bases lining up with TRBD2. Germline CDR1 reads LGHNA; CDR2 reads YSLEER. The CDR3 totals 14 residues. J lost 6 bases, V lost 4 bases, and 4 bases had no gene match.

This sequence joins TRBV28 and TRBJ2-1; 9 positions agree with TRBD1. The germline CDR1 and CDR2 sequences are MDHEN and SYDVKM. The CDR3 is 13 residues long. With 10 bases clipped from V and 8 bases from J, the junction kept 9 bases outside the gene matches. The CDR3 is CATAPGQGDEQFF. The CDR3 region has the DNA TGTGCCACCGCTCCGGGACAGGGCGATGAGCAGTTCTTC.

The rearrangement joins TRBV4-2 to TRBJ1-1; no definite D call. Germline CDR1 is LGHNA and CDR2 is YNFKEQ. The V gene lost 4 bases and the J gene lost 0 bases, with 15 bases spanning the gap. CDR3 length: 16 residues. The CDR3 is CASSLQAEGMNTEAFF. In nucleotides, the CDR3 is TGTGCCAGCAGCCTTCAAGCGGAGGGAATGAACACTGAAGCTTTCTTT.

The J gene is TRBJ1-2, the V gene TRBV5-1; no definite D call. This CDR3 has 15 amino acids. Between the trimmed V and J ends, which lost 4 bases and 4 bases, there was a span of 17 bases. Germline-derived CDR1 and CDR2 are SGHRS and YFSETQ. The CDR3 nucleotides are TGCGCCAGCAGCCTTTCTTTCGGGTCTGCCTATGGCTACACCTTC. Amino acid sequence: CASSLSFGSAYGYTF.